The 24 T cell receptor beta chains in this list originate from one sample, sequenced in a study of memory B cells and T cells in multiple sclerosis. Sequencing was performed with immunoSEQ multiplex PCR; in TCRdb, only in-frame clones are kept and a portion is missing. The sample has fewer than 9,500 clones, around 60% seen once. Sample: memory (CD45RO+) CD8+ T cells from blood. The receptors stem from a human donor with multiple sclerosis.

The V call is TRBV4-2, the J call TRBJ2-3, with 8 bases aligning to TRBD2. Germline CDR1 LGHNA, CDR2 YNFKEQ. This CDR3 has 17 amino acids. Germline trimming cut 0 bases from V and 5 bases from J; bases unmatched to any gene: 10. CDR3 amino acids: CASSQEYPRGGRDTQYF. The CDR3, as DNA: TGTGCCAGCAGCCAAGAGTATCCCCGGGGGGGGAGAGATACGCAGTATTTT.

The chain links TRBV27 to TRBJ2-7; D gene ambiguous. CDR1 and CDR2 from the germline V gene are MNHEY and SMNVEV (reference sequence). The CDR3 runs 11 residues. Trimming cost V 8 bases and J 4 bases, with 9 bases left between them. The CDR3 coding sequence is TGTGCCAGCGGTAACAATTACGAGCAGTACTTC. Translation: CASGNNYEQYF.

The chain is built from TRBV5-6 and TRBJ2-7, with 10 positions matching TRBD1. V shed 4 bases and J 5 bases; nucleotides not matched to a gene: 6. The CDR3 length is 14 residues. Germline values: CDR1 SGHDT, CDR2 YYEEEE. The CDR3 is CASSLGQGLHEQYF. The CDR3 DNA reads TGTGCCAGCAGCCTGGGACAGGGGCTGCACGAGCAGTACTTC.

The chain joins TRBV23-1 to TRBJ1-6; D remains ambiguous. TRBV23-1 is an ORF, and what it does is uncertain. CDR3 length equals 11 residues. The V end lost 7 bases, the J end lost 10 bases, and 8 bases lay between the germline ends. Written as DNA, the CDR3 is TGCGCCAGCACTACAGAGTCACCCCTCCACTTT. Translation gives CASTTESPLHF.

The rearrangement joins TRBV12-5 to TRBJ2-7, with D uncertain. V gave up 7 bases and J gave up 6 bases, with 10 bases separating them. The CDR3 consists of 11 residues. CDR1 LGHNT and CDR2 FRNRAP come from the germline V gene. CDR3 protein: CASVLGGEQYF. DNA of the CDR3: TGTGCTAGTGTCCTTGGCGGCGAGCAGTACTTC.

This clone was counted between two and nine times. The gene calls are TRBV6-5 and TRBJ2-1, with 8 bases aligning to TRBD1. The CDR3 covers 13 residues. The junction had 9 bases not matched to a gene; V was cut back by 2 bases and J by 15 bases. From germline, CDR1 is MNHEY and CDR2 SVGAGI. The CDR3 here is CASSYLTGAERFF. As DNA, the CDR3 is TGTGCCAGCAGTTACCTGACAGGGGCCGAACGGTTCTTC.

The CDR3 region has the DNA TGCGCCAGCAGCTTGATAGGACAGGGCTACAATGAGCAGTTCTTC. It is translated as CASSLIGQGYNEQFF. The chain joins TRBV5-1 to TRBJ2-1; 8 bases agree with TRBD1. From germline, CDR1 is SGHRS and CDR2 YFSETQ. The J segment lost 3 bases and the V segment lost 1 base, leaving 3 bases of the junction unmatched. This CDR3 contains 15 residues. Full variable domain (rest looked up from reference TRBV5-1 and TRBJ2-1): KAGVTQTPRYLIKTRGQQVTLSCSPISGHRSVSWYQQTPGQGLQFLFEYFSETQRNKGNFPGRFSGRQFSNSRSEMNVSTLELGDSALYLCASSLIGQGYNEQFFGPGTRLTVL.

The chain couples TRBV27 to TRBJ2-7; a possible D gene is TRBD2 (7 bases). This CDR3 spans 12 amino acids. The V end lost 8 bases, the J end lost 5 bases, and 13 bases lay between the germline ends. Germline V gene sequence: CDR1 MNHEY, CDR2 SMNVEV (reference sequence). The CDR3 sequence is CASGGAHHEQYF. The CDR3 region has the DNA TGTGCCAGCGGGGGGGCGCACCACGAGCAGTACTTC.

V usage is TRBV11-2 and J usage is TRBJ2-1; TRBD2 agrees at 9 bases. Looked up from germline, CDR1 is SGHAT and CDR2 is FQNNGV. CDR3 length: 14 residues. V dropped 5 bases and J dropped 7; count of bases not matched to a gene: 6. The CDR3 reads CASSPGLARNEQFF. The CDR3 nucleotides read TGTGCCAGCAGCCCTGGACTAGCGAGAAATGAGCAGTTCTTC.

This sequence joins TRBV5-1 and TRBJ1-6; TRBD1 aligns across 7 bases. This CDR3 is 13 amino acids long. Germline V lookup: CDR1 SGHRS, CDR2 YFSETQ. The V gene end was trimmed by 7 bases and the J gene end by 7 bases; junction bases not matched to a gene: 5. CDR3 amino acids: CASRGTENSPLHF. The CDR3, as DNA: TGCGCCAGCCGAGGGACAGAGAATTCACCCCTCCACTTT.

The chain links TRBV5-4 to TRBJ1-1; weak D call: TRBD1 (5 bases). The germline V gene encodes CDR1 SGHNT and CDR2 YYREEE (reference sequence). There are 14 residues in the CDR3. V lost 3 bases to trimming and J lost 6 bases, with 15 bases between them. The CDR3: CASSYSGAWAEAFF. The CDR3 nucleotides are TGTGCCAGCAGCTATAGTGGGGCATGGGCTGAAGCTTTCTTT.

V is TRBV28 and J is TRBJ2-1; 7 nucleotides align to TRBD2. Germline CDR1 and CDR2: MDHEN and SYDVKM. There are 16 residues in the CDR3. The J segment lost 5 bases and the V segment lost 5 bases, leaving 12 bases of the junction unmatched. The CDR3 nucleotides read TGTGCCAGCAGTCCTGCTGGACTAGGGTCCCACAATGAGCAGTTCTTC. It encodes CASSPAGLGSHNEQFF.

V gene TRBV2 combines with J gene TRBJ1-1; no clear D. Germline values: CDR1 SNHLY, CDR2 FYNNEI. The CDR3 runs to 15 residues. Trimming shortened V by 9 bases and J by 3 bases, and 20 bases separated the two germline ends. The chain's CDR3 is CASEGKAAGDTEAFF. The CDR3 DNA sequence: TGTGCCAGTGAGGGTAAGGCAGCTGGGGACACTGAAGCTTTCTTT. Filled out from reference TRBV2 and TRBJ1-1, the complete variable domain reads EPEVTQTPSHQVTQMGQEVILRCVPISNHLYFYWYRQILGQKVEFLVSFYNNEISEKSEIFDDQFSVERPDGSNFTLKIRSTKLEDSAMYFCASEGKAAGDTEAFFGQGTRLTVV.

The CDR3 coding sequence is TGTGCCAGTAGTATGGGGGCGGGGGGGATAGCTGAAGCTTTCTTT. Its protein is CASSMGAGGIAEAFF. The rearrangement links TRBV19 to TRBJ1-1; a weak D match, TRBD1 (6 bases). The CDR3 is made up of 15 amino acids. The V and J ends lost 3 bases and 6 bases respectively, with 17 bases between them. CDR1 is LNHDA and CDR2 is SQIVND in the germline V gene (reference sequence).

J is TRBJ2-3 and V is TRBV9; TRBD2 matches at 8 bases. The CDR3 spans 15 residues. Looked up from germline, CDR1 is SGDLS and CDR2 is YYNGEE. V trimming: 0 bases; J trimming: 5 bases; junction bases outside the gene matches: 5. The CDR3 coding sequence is TGTGCCAGCAGCGTAGACGGGAGGGCCTTAGATACGCAGTATTTT. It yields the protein CASSVDGRALDTQYF.

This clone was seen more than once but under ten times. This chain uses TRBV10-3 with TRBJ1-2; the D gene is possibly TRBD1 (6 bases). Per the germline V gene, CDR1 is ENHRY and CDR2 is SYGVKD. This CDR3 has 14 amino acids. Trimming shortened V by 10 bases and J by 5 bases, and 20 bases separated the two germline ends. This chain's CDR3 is CASSSGTNAYGYTF. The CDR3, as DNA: TGTGCCAGCAGCTCTGGGACAAACGCTTATGGCTACACCTTC.

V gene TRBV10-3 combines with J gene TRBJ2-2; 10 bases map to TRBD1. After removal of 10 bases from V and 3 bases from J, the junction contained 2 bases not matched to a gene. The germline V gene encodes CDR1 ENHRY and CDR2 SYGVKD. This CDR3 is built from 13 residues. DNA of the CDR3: TGTGCCACCGACAGGGGGCACACCGGGGAGCTGTTTTTT. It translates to CATDRGHTGELFF.

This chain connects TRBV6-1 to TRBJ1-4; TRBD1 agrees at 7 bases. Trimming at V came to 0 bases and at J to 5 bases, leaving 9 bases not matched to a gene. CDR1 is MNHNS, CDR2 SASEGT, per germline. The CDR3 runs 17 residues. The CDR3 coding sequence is TGTGCCAGCAGTGAAGCAGGGGGACAGATTATAAATGAAAAACTGTTTTTT. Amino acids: CASSEAGGQIINEKLFF.

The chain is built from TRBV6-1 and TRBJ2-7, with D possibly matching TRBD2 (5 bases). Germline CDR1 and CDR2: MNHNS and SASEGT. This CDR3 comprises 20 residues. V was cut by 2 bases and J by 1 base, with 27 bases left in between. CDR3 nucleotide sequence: TGTGCCAGCAGTGAACTGGTGCGACAAGGACTGGACTCCCTATCCTACGAGCAGTACTTC. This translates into CASSELVRQGLDSLSYEQYF.

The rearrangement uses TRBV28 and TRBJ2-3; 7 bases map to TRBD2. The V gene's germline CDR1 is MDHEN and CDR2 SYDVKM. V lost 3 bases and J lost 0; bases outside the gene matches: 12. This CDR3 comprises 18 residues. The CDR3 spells CASSLYRNGRTSTDTQYF. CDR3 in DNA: TGTGCCAGCAGTTTGTACCGCAACGGGAGGACCAGCACAGATACGCAGTATTTT. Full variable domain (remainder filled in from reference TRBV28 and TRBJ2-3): DVKVTQSSRYLVKRTGEKVFLECVQDMDHENMFWYRQDPGLGLRLIYFSYDVKMKEKGDIPEGYSVSREKKERFSLILESASTNQTSMYLCASSLYRNGRTSTDTQYFGPGTRLTVL.

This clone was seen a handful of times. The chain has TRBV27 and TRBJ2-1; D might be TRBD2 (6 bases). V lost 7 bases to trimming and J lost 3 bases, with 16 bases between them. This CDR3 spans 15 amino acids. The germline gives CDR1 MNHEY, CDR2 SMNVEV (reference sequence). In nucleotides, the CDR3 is TGTGCCAGCACCCTGGGACTGGGGCTCTACAATGAGCAGTTCTTC. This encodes CASTLGLGLYNEQFF.

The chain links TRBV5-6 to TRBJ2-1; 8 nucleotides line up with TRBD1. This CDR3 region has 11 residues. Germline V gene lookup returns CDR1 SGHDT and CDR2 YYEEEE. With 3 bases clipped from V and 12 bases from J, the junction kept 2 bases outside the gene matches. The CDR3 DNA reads TGTGCCAGCAGCTCCGGGACAGGGCAGTTCTTC. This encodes CASSSGTGQFF.

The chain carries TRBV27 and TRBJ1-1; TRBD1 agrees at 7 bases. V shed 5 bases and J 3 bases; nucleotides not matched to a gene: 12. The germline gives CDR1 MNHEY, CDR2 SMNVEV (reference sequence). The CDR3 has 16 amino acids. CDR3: CASSIDRTGRDTEAFF. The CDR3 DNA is TGTGCCAGCAGTATCGACCGGACAGGCCGGGACACTGAAGCTTTCTTT.

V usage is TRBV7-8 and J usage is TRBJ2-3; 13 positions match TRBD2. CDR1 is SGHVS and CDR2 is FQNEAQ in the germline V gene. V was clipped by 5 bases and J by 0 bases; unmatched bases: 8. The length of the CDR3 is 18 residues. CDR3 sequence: CASSINPGLAGSTDTQYF. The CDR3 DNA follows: TGTGCCAGCAGCATAAATCCGGGACTAGCGGGGAGCACAGATACGCAGTATTTT. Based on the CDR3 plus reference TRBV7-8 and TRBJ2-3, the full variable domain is GAGVSQSPRYKVAKRGQDVALRCDPISGHVSLFWYQQALGQGPEFLTYFQNEAQLDKSGLPSDRFFAERPEGSVSTLKIQRTQQEDSAVYLCASSINPGLAGSTDTQYFGPGTRLTVL.